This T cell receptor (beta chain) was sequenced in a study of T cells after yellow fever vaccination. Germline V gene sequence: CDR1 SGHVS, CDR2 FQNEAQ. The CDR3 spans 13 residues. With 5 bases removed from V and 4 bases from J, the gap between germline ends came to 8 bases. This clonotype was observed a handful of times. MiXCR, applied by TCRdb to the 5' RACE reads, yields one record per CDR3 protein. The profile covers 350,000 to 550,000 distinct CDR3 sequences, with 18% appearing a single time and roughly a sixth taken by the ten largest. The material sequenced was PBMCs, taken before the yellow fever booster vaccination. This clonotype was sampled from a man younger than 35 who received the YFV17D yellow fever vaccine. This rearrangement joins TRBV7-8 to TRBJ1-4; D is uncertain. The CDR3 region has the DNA TGTGCCAGCAGCACGGGGATTAATGAAAAACTGTTTTTT. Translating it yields CASSTGINEKLFF.